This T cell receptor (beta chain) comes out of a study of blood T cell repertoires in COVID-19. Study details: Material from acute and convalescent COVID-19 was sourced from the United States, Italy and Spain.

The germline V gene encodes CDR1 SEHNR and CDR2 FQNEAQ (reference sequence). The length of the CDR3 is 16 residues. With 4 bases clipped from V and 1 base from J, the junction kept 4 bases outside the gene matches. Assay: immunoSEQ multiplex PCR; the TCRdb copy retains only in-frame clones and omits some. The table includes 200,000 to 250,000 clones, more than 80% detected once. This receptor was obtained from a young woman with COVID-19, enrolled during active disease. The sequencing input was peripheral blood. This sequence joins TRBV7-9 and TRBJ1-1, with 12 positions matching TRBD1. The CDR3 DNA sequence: TGTGCCAGCAGCTCAGGGACAGGGGGCCCGAACACTGAAGCTTTCTTT. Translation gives CASSSGTGGPNTEAFF.